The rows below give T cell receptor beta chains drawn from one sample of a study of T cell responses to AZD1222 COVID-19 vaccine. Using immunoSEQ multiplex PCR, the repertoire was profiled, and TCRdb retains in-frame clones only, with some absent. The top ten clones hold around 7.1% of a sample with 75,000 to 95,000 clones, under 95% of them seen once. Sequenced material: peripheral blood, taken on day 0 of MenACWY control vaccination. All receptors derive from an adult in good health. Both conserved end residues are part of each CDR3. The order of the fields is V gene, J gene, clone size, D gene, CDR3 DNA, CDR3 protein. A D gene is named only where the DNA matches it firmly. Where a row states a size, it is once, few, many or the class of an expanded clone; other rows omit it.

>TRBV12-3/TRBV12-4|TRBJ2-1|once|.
TGTGCCAGCAGTCCTGCATACAATGAGCAGTTCTTC
CASSPAYNEQFF
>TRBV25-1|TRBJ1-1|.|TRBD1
TGTGCCAGCAGTGCGAGGGGGACAGAGAACACTGAAGCTTTCTTT
CASSARGTENTEAFF
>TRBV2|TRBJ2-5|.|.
TGTGCCAGCAGGTCCGCGGAGACCCAGTACTTC
CASRSAETQYF
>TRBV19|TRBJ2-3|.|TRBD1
TGTGCCAGTAGTGAACCGGGACAGGGTTTTAGCACAGATACGCAGTATTTT
CASSEPGQGFSTDTQYF
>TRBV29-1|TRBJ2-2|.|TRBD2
TGCAGCGTGGGAGGACTAGCGGGAGGACACAACACCGGGGAGCTGTTTTTT
CSVGGLAGGHNTGELFF
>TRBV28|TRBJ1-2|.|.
TGTGCCAGCACCCGATCGGGAGGTATCTATGGCTACACCTTC
CASTRSGGIYGYTF
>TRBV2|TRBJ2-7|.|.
TGTGCCAGCAGTGAGTTTAACGAGCAGTACTTC
CASSEFNEQYF
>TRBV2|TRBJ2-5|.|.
TGTGCCAGTACCGGTGGACCAGAGACCCAGTACTTC
CASTGGPETQYF
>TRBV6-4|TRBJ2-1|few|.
TGTGCCAGCAGTGTGTCGCCGGGCTATGAGCAGTTCTTC
CASSVSPGYEQFF
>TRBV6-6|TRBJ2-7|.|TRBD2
TGTGCCAGCAGTACCGCCGGACTAGCGGGAAACTACGAGCAGTACTTC
CASSTAGLAGNYEQYF
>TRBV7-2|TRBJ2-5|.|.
TGTGCCAGCAGCTTAAGTTGGCGTAACGATGAGACCCAGTACTTC
CASSLSWRNDETQYF
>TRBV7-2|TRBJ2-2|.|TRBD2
TGTGCCAGCAGCCCCGGACTAGCGGGAGACGTCCCGAACACCGGGGAGCTGTTTTTT
CASSPGLAGDVPNTGELFF
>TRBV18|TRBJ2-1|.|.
TGTGCCAGCTCACCCCGTTCAGAATATCAGTTCTTC
CASSPRSEYQFF
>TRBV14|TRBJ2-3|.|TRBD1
TGTGCCAGCAGCGACCGGGACAGGGGCACAGATACGCAGTATTTT
CASSDRDRGTDTQYF
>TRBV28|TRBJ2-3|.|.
TGTGCCAGCAGTTTGGCAGGGTCGGGCACAGATACGCAGTATTTT
CASSLAGSGTDTQYF
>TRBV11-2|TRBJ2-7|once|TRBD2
TGTGCCAGCAGCACCAGGACTAGCGGGTTTCATACCTACGAGCAGTACTTC
CASSTRTSGFHTYEQYF
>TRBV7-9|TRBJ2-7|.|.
TGTGCCAGCAGCCGGGCGGGGACCAGTAGGAACGAGCAGTACTTC
CASSRAGTSRNEQYF
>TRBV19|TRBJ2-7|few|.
TGTGCCACCCGTTGGAGCTACGAGCAGTACTTC
CATRWSYEQYF
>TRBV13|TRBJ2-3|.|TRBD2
TGTGCCAGCAGGTTAGCGGGGGGGCCGGTAGATACGCAGTATTTT
CASRLAGGPVDTQYF
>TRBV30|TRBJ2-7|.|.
TGTGCCTGGAGTGTACAAGCGGATTACGCCTACGAGCAGTACTTC
CAWSVQADYAYEQYF
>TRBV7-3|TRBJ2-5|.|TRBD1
TGTGCCAGCAGCTCGACAGGGGGCGAAGAGACCCAGTACTTC
CASSSTGGEETQYF
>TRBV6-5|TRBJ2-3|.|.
TGTGCCAGCGTATGGGGGGGCACAGATACGCAGTATTTT
CASVWGGTDTQYF
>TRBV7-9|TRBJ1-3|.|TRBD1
TGTGCCAGCACCGGGACAGGGGTTCTTCGGAGGAGAGACGGAAACACCATATATTTT
CASTGTGVLRRRDGNTIYF
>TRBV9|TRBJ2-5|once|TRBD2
TGTGCCAGCAGCGTAAGGGGACTAGCGGGAGGAGGTGCTCAAGAGACCCAGTACTTC
CASSVRGLAGGGAQETQYF
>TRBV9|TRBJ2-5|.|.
TGTGCCAGCAGCGTAGCTCCAGGGAGTGAGACCCAGTACTTC
CASSVAPGSETQYF
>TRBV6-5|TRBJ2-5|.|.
TGTGCCAGCAGTTACTCGTTTACAGCCCTCCAAGAGACCCAGTACTTC
CASSYSFTALQETQYF
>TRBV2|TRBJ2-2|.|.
TGTGCCAGCAGTGGGGGGGGACAGGCGACGCGGGAGCTGTTTTTT
CASSGGGQATRELFF
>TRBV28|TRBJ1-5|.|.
TGTGCCAGCAGTACTCCCCTTTCCGGGGTACAGCCCCAGCATTTT
CASSTPLSGVQPQHF
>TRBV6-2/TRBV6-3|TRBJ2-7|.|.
TGTGCCAGCAGTTACGTGGGAAACGAGCAGTACTTC
CASSYVGNEQYF
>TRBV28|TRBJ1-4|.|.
TGTGCCAGCAGTTTATCAGCAGGGCCTAATGAAAAACTGTTTTTT
CASSLSAGPNEKLFF
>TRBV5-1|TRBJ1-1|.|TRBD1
TGCGCCAGCAGCTTGGAGGGACAGGGGGCGAGGAACACTGAAGCTTTCTTT
CASSLEGQGARNTEAFF
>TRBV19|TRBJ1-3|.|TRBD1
TGTGCCAGTTCCCGGGGGACAGTGAGCTCTGGAAACACCATATATTTT
CASSRGTVSSGNTIYF
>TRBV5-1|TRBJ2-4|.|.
TGCGCCAGCAGCTTGGTACGTGGGGAAAACATTCAGTACTTC
CASSLVRGENIQYF
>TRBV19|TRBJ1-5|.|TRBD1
TGTGCCAGTAGTAGCTACACAGGGGTCGGCAATCAGCCCCAGCATTTT
CASSSYTGVGNQPQHF
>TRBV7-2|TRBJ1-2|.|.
TGTGCCAGCAGCTTAGGCGGCAGGAACTATGGCTACACCTTC
CASSLGGRNYGYTF
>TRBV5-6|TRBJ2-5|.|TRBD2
TGTGCCAGCAGCCCCGGGACTAGCGGGAGAAAAGAGACCCAGTACTTC
CASSPGTSGRKETQYF
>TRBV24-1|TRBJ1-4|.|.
TGTGCCACCAGTGACGGGGGTTCTAATGAAAAACTGTTTTTT
CATSDGGSNEKLFF
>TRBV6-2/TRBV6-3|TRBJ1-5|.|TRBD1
TGTGCCAGCAGCTGGACAGGGGGCGTTCAGCCCCAGCATTTT
CASSWTGGVQPQHF
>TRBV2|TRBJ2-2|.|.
TGTGCCAGCAGTCGGGACTTCGGCGGGGAGCTGTTTTTT
CASSRDFGGELFF
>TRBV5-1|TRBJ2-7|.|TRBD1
TGCGCCAGCAGCTTTGGACAGGGTGGGTCCTACGAGCAGTACTTC
CASSFGQGGSYEQYF
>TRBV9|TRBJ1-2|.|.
TGTGCCAGCAGCGTAGATGGTGGCTATGGCTACACCTTC
CASSVDGGYGYTF
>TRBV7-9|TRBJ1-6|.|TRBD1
TGTGCCATCCCAGGGGGGCAGCGCGATTCACCCCTCCACTTT
CAIPGGQRDSPLHF